The rows below give T cell receptor beta chains drawn from one sample of a study of T cell repertoires in cytomegalovirus infection. Their antigens are not known. TCRdb independently ran MiXCR on the reads; one entry per CDR3 protein. The sample lists about 920,000 distinct CDR3 sequences, about a third occurring once. The material was cultured CD8+ T cells from PBMCs, obtained from culture after CMV antigen stimulation. Receptors originate from a human donor in good health (CMV status not recorded). Some clones in this sample may be carry-over from other donors' samples. The CDR3 runs from the conserved cysteine through the conserved F or W. The order of the fields is J gene, V gene, clone size, CDR3 protein. Rows give clone size only sometimes, using once, few, many, or a class for an expanded clone.

j_call: TRBJ1-5
v_call: TRBV28
clone_size: few
cdr3_aa: CASSRGRRQPQHF

j_call: TRBJ1-5
v_call: TRBV19
clone_size: few
cdr3_aa: CASSIGGTGYQPQHF

j_call: TRBJ1-6
v_call: TRBV9
clone_size: -
cdr3_aa: CASSVLEANSPLHF

j_call: TRBJ2-1
v_call: TRBV2
clone_size: -
cdr3_aa: CASSLWASGGDNEQFF

j_call: TRBJ1-5
v_call: TRBV12-3/TRBV12-4
clone_size: -
cdr3_aa: CASSLTEPQHF

j_call: TRBJ2-2
v_call: TRBV11-3
clone_size: few
cdr3_aa: CASSSHGPPGSTGELFF

j_call: TRBJ1-1
v_call: TRBV19
clone_size: many
cdr3_aa: CASSIDIISSRNTEAFF

j_call: TRBJ1-4
v_call: TRBV7-2
clone_size: -
cdr3_aa: CASSFSSQGQGVFNEKLFF

j_call: TRBJ1-1
v_call: TRBV27
clone_size: few
cdr3_aa: CASSLRRRRGGGTEAFF

j_call: TRBJ2-5
v_call: TRBV4-3
clone_size: -
cdr3_aa: CASSQDPVRTTVRETQYF

j_call: TRBJ1-5
v_call: TRBV7-2
clone_size: many
cdr3_aa: CASSPTSGFQPQHF

j_call: TRBJ2-7
v_call: TRBV9
clone_size: once
cdr3_aa: CASSVGDRPSYEQYF

j_call: TRBJ1-3
v_call: TRBV5-1
clone_size: -
cdr3_aa: CASSLSGFGNTIYF

j_call: TRBJ2-3
v_call: TRBV15
clone_size: -
cdr3_aa: CATSRKADTSTDTQYF

j_call: TRBJ2-1
v_call: TRBV6-5
clone_size: few
cdr3_aa: CASRATGGREQFF

j_call: TRBJ1-2
v_call: TRBV7-6
clone_size: -
cdr3_aa: CASSLGEDRGNYGYTF

j_call: TRBJ1-1
v_call: TRBV7-6
clone_size: -
cdr3_aa: CASSLGRIGTEAFF

j_call: TRBJ1-2
v_call: TRBV27
clone_size: -
cdr3_aa: CASKILDRVSGKYGYTF

j_call: TRBJ2-1
v_call: TRBV7-8
clone_size: few
cdr3_aa: CASSLDLGRDRYNEQFF

j_call: TRBJ2-7
v_call: TRBV11-2
clone_size: -
cdr3_aa: CASSLRTARSSYEQYF

j_call: TRBJ1-5
v_call: TRBV28
clone_size: -
cdr3_aa: CASSLQGAWDQPQHF

j_call: TRBJ1-2
v_call: TRBV7-9
clone_size: -
cdr3_aa: CASSFPDVAYGYTF

j_call: TRBJ2-3
v_call: TRBV9
clone_size: -
cdr3_aa: CASRGAGPGTDTQYF

j_call: TRBJ1-4
v_call: TRBV27
clone_size: few
cdr3_aa: CASSLSTAVHNEKLFF

j_call: TRBJ1-2
v_call: TRBV5-6
clone_size: -
cdr3_aa: CASSPGRGDGYTF

j_call: TRBJ2-3
v_call: TRBV11-3
clone_size: -
cdr3_aa: CASSPGDSTDTQYF

j_call: TRBJ1-2
v_call: TRBV19
clone_size: few
cdr3_aa: CASSNRDRGPTYGYTF

j_call: TRBJ1-1
v_call: TRBV20-1
clone_size: -
cdr3_aa: CSARDIGQGNTEAFF

j_call: TRBJ2-1
v_call: TRBV2
clone_size: -
cdr3_aa: CASSEGIPSYNEQFF

j_call: TRBJ1-4
v_call: TRBV7-8
clone_size: -
cdr3_aa: CASSAVVGLEWEKLFF

j_call: TRBJ1-6
v_call: TRBV14
clone_size: -
cdr3_aa: CASSHRDRSIRMVDSPLHF

j_call: TRBJ2-3
v_call: TRBV4-1
clone_size: -
cdr3_aa: CASALDILNTDTQYF

j_call: TRBJ1-3
v_call: TRBV10-3
clone_size: many
cdr3_aa: CAINSYPGNTIYF

j_call: TRBJ2-7
v_call: TRBV7-2
clone_size: few
cdr3_aa: CASSYRLAGALPGEQYF

j_call: TRBJ2-1
v_call: TRBV12-3/TRBV12-4
clone_size: few
cdr3_aa: CASSNLGLAGDNEQFF

j_call: TRBJ2-5
v_call: TRBV27
clone_size: -
cdr3_aa: CASSSTKRGELQETQYF

j_call: TRBJ2-1
v_call: TRBV4-1
clone_size: -
cdr3_aa: CASRPAGRNEQFF

j_call: TRBJ1-4
v_call: TRBV7-8
clone_size: many
cdr3_aa: CASSPGQAANEKLFF

j_call: TRBJ1-1
v_call: TRBV6-1
clone_size: few
cdr3_aa: CATTDRRWNTEAFF

j_call: TRBJ1-4
v_call: TRBV6-6
clone_size: few
cdr3_aa: CASSYLDRISTNEKLFF

j_call: TRBJ1-6
v_call: TRBV5-5
clone_size: few
cdr3_aa: CASSSYNDRGAGSPLHF

j_call: TRBJ1-4
v_call: TRBV7-9
clone_size: few
cdr3_aa: CASRTGAATNEKLFF

j_call: TRBJ1-1
v_call: TRBV7-6
clone_size: few
cdr3_aa: CASSLVRIDAFF

j_call: TRBJ2-2
v_call: TRBV12-3/TRBV12-4
clone_size: -
cdr3_aa: CASTPQDTGELFF

j_call: TRBJ2-2
v_call: TRBV7-6
clone_size: few
cdr3_aa: CASSPSGARELFF

j_call: TRBJ1-5
v_call: TRBV28
clone_size: few
cdr3_aa: CASSPHRGSNQPQHF

j_call: TRBJ1-2
v_call: TRBV6-5
clone_size: many
cdr3_aa: CASSPDRARFDYGYTF